These T cell receptor beta chains were read from a single sample in a study of shared clonotypes between healthy human individuals. Clones were read by immunoSEQ multiplex PCR, and TCRdb kept only the in-frame ones, dropping some. In the table there are about 600,000 clones, more than 95% of which are singletons. Material for sequencing was naive CD4+ T cells sorted from blood. These receptors all come from a woman aged 25 to 39 in good health. Each CDR3 is given with its conserved first and last residue. The D gene is left open where the match is weak. Where a row states a size, it is once, few, many or the class of an expanded clone; other rows omit it.

V: TRBV19; J: TRBJ2-1; D: -; size: -; DNA: TGTGCCAGTAGTATAGCCGTGAGACAATCCTACAATGAGCAGTTCTTC; CDR3: CASSIAVRQSYNEQFF
V: TRBV5-1; J: TRBJ2-1; D: -; size: -; DNA: TGCGCCAGCAGCTTGGGCCCCTTGCGGCAGCTTGACAATGAGCAGTTCTTC; CDR3: CASSLGPLRQLDNEQFF
V: TRBV30; J: TRBJ2-1; D: TRBD2; size: -; DNA: TGTGCCTGGAGTGTACGGGCCACCCCGCGGGGGAATGAGCAGTTCTTC; CDR3: CAWSVRATPRGNEQFF
V: TRBV2; J: TRBJ2-1; D: TRBD2; size: -; DNA: TGTGCCAGCAGCCAACTCCTAGCGGGAGTAACCAATGAGCAGTTCTTC; CDR3: CASSQLLAGVTNEQFF
V: TRBV30; J: TRBJ2-2; D: -; size: once; DNA: TGTGCCTGGAGTGCTAATAGCGCCGGGGAGCTGTTTTTT; CDR3: CAWSANSAGELFF
V: TRBV5-1; J: TRBJ2-2; D: -; size: -; DNA: TGCGCCAGCAGCGTACACCCCCGGGACCTGAACACCGGGGAGCTGTTTTTT; CDR3: CASSVHPRDLNTGELFF
V: TRBV28; J: TRBJ2-7; D: -; size: -; DNA: TGTGCCAGCAGTTCCCACTACGAGCAGTACTTC; CDR3: CASSSHYEQYF
V: TRBV18; J: TRBJ1-4; D: -; size: -; DNA: TGTGCCAGCTCACTGGACAGCTACAACTCTGGTGAAAAACTGTTTTTT; CDR3: CASSLDSYNSGEKLFF
V: TRBV11-2; J: TRBJ2-7; D: -; size: -; DNA: TGTGCCAGCAGCTTAGGCGGGATTCGTCTCTACGAGCAGTACTTC; CDR3: CASSLGGIRLYEQYF
V: TRBV11-3; J: TRBJ2-1; D: -; size: -; DNA: TGTGCCAGCAGCTCCGTCGGGGATGAACAGTTCTTC; CDR3: CASSSVGDEQFF
V: TRBV4-1; J: TRBJ2-1; D: TRBD2; size: -; DNA: TGCGCCAGCAGGACCGGACTAGCGGGAAGGGAGCAGTTCTTC; CDR3: CASRTGLAGREQFF
V: TRBV19; J: TRBJ2-5; D: -; size: -; DNA: TGTGCCAGTAGTCCCATCCGGGGGGCACAAGAGACCCAGTACTTC; CDR3: CASSPIRGAQETQYF
V: TRBV23-1; J: TRBJ2-5; D: -; size: -; DNA: TGCGCCAGCCCTAGGGCAGGGACCATGGGGGTCCAAGAGACCCAGTACTTC; CDR3: CASPRAGTMGVQETQYF
V: TRBV5-1; J: TRBJ2-5; D: TRBD2; size: -; DNA: TGCGCCAGCAGCGGGGGACTAGCGAAAGAGACCCAGTACTTC; CDR3: CASSGGLAKETQYF
V: TRBV6-1; J: TRBJ1-2; D: TRBD1; size: -; DNA: TGTGCCAGCAGTGAAGGGCAGGGGGTCGGCTATGGCTACACCTTC; CDR3: CASSEGQGVGYGYTF
V: TRBV27; J: TRBJ2-3; D: TRBD2; size: -; DNA: TGTGCCAGCAGTCTACTAGCGAGGACAGATACGCAGTATTTT; CDR3: CASSLLARTDTQYF
V: TRBV30; J: TRBJ2-7; D: TRBD1; size: -; DNA: TGTGCCTGGAGTGTACTGGGGAATGCAGGGGGTCGCTACGAGCAGTACTTC; CDR3: CAWSVLGNAGGRYEQYF
V: TRBV28; J: TRBJ2-7; D: TRBD2; size: -; DNA: TGTGCCAGCAGTTCATCCGGGACTAGCGGGACGGAGCAGTACTTC; CDR3: CASSSSGTSGTEQYF